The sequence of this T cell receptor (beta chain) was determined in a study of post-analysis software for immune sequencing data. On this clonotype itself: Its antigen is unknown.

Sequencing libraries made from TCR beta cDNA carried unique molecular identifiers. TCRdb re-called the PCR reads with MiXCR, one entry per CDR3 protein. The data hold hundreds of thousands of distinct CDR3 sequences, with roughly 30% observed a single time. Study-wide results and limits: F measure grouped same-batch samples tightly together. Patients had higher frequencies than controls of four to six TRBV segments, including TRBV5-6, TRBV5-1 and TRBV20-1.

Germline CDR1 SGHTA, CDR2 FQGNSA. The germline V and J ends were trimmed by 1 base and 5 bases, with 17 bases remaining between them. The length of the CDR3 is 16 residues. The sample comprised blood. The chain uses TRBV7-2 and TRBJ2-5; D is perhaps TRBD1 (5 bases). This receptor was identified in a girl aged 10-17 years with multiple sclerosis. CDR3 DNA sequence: TGTGCCAGCAGCTTAGGGAGTAGGCAGGGCAAGGAGACCCAGTACTTC. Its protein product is CASSLGSRQGKETQYF.